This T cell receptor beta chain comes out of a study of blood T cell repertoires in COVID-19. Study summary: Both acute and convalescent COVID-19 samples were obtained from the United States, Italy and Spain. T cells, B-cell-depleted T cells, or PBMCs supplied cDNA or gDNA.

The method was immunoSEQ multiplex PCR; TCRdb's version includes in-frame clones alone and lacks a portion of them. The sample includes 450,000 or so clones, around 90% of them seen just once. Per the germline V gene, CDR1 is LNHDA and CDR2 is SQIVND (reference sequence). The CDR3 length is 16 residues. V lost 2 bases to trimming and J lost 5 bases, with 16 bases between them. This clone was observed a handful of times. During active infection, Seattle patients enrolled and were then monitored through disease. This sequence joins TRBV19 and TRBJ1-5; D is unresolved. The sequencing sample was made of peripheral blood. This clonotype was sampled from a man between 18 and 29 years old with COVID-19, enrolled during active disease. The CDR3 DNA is TGTGCCAGTAGTATATATCTCGACATTTTAGATCAGCCCCAGCATTTT. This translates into CASSIYLDILDQPQHF.